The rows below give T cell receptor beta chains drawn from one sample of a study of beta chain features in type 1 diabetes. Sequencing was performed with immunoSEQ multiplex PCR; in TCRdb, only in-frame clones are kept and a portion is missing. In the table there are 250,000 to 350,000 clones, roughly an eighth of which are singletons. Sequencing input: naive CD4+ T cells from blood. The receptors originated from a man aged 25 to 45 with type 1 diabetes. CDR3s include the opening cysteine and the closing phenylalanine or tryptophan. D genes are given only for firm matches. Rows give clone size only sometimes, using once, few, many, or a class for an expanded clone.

TGTGCCACCAGCCCCGACAGCAAACGGAACTATGGCTACACCTTC	CATSPDSKRNYGYTF	.	TRBV15	TRBJ1-2	.
TGTGCCAGCAGCCTAGGTGGGAGGGACAATGAGCAGTTCTTC	CASSLGGRDNEQFF	few	TRBV4-2	TRBJ2-1	TRBD2
TGTGCCAGCCGGGACAGCTCCTACAATGAGCAGTTCTTC	CASRDSSYNEQFF	few	TRBV19	TRBJ2-1	TRBD1
TGTGCCAGCAGTTACTCGGAGACTACTGGGGGCTACACCTTC	CASSYSETTGGYTF	.	TRBV6-5	TRBJ1-2	.
TGCGCCAGCAGCTTGGGACACGTAAATGAAAAACTGTTTTTT	CASSLGHVNEKLFF	.	TRBV5-1	TRBJ1-4	.
TGTGCCTGGAGTATTTGGGCGGCAGGGAATAGCTATGGCTACACCTTC	CAWSIWAAGNSYGYTF	.	TRBV30	TRBJ1-2	.
TGCAGTGCTCCAAAGCTCTACGAGCAGTACTTC	CSAPKLYEQYF	.	TRBV20-1	TRBJ2-7	.
TGTGCCAGCAGCCTAACTAGCGGGAGGCTAGATGAGCAGTTCTTC	CASSLTSGRLDEQFF	few	TRBV11-2	TRBJ2-1	TRBD2
TGTGCCAGCAGCTTAGGGATTGTGACTAGTCAAGATACGCAGTATTTT	CASSLGIVTSQDTQYF	.	TRBV7-9	TRBJ2-3	.
TGCGCCAGCAGCACGGACAGGGGGCGAAGGGTGTACAATGAGCAGTTCTTC	CASSTDRGRRVYNEQFF	once	TRBV4-1	TRBJ2-1	TRBD1
TGTGCCAGCTCGGACAGGGGGCATGAAAAACTGTTTTTT	CASSDRGHEKLFF	few	TRBV7-2	TRBJ1-4	TRBD1
TGCGCCAGCAGCCAAGTTGTTCAATTTGACTATGGCTACACCTTC	CASSQVVQFDYGYTF	.	TRBV4-3	TRBJ1-2	.
TGTGCCAGCAGCTCGGGACAGGGGGCCGGGGAGCTGTTTTTT	CASSSGQGAGELFF	.	TRBV9	TRBJ2-2	TRBD1
TGCGCCAGCAGGTACTCGACTAGCGGGAGCACAGATACGCAGTATTTT	CASRYSTSGSTDTQYF	few	TRBV5-1	TRBJ2-3	TRBD2
TGTGCCAGCAGCTTAGGTGGGGGACTAGCGGGAGGTGGGTATGAGCAGTTCTTC	CASSLGGGLAGGGYEQFF	.	TRBV11-3	TRBJ2-1	TRBD2
TGTGCCAGCAGTCCCAAACGGGACAATGAGCAGTTCTTC	CASSPKRDNEQFF	few	TRBV28	TRBJ2-1	.
TGTGCCACCAGCAGAGGGGCGGGAGGACCCCCGGAGCAGTACTTC	CATSRGAGGPPEQYF	.	TRBV15	TRBJ2-7	TRBD2
TGTGCCAGCAAAACGACTAGCCTTGGTTGGGGGACCCAGTACTTC	CASKTTSLGWGTQYF	.	TRBV28	TRBJ2-5	TRBD2
TGCGCCAGCAGCGCGAAGAAGTTCTTC	CASSAKKFF	few	TRBV5-1	TRBJ2-1	.
TGCGCCAGCAGCCAAGAACGGGGGGTGGGGGCGTTCACAGATACGCAGTATTTT	CASSQERGVGAFTDTQYF	.	TRBV4-3	TRBJ2-3	.